What follows is one T cell receptor beta chain and its context. This specimen belongs to a study of blood T cell repertoires in COVID-19. Here immunoSEQ multiplex PCR was the method, and the copy in TCRdb shows in-frame clones only, minus some. The table shows roughly 39,000 clones, with around 90% occurring only once. This CDR3 comprises 14 residues. The germline V gene encodes CDR1 SGHTA and CDR2 FQGNSA. V shed 4 bases and J shed 2 bases, with 9 bases lying between them. The source of this sequence is a woman aged 80 or older with active COVID-19. Source material: peripheral blood. The V call is TRBV7-2, the J call TRBJ1-5; D uncertain. CDR3 bases: TGTGCCAGCAGCTGGACGGGAGGCAATCAGCCCCAGCATTTT. Its translation: CASSWTGGNQPQHF. Based on the CDR3 plus reference TRBV7-2 and TRBJ1-5, the full variable domain is GAGVSQSPSNKVTEKGKDVELRCDPISGHTALYWYRQSLGQGLEFLIYFQGNSAPDKSGLPSDRFSAERTGGSVSTLTIQRTQQEDSAVYLCASSWTGGNQPQHFGDGTRLSIL.